This is a list of T cell receptor beta chains from one sample in a study of blood T cell repertoires in COVID-19. Data came from immunoSEQ multiplex PCR; TCRdb stores just in-frame clones and leaves some out. The repertoire includes some 210,000 clones, 80% of them detected once, and about 4% sits in the top ten. The material sequenced was PBMCs or T cells enriched from blood (not recorded which). The receptors here all came from a man aged 30 to 45 with acute COVID-19. The CDR3 runs from the conserved cysteine through the conserved F or W. The order of the fields is D gene, V gene, J gene, clone size, CDR3 DNA, CDR3 protein. The D gene is left open where the match is weak. The size of a clone is reported for some rows only, either as once, few or many, or as a class for expanded clones.

>TRBD1|TRBV5-5|TRBJ2-2|-
TGTGCCAGCAGCCGAGTACACCGGGACAGGGTTGTCGCCGGGGAGCTGTTTTTT
CASSRVHRDRVVAGELFF
>TRBD1|TRBV5-4|TRBJ1-6|few
TGTGCCAGCAGAGAGCCGGGACAGAATTCACCCCTCCACTTT
CASREPGQNSPLHF
>-|TRBV4-1|TRBJ1-2|once
TGCGCCAGCAGCCCAGACGAGACAGGCCCCTATGGCTACACCTTC
CASSPDETGPYGYTF
>TRBD1|TRBV3-1/TRBV3-2|TRBJ1-3|-
TGTGCCAGCAGCCGGGACAGCAGAAACACCATATATTTT
CASSRDSRNTIYF
>-|TRBV10-2|TRBJ2-2|-
TGCGCCAGCAGTGAGTCGATCGGGGGAAGGTCCGGGGAGCTGTTTTTT
CASSESIGGRSGELFF
>-|TRBV10-3|TRBJ1-2|-
TGTGCCACCCAGGGTAGTGGCTATGGCTACACCTTC
CATQGSGYGYTF
>TRBD1|TRBV5-1|TRBJ1-6|-
TGCGCCAGCAGCTGGGGGACAGCTAATAATTCACCCCTCCACTTT
CASSWGTANNSPLHF
>-|TRBV11-1|TRBJ1-1|-
TGTGCCAGCAGCTCGCCGGGACATGGGACTGAAGCTTTCTTT
CASSSPGHGTEAFF
>TRBD1|TRBV11-2|TRBJ1-2|once
TGTGCCAGCAGCCGGGACAGGGCGGGGGGCTACACCTTC
CASSRDRAGGYTF
>-|TRBV5-1|TRBJ1-3|-
TGCGCCAGCAGCTTGTCGGGGAGTCGGGACACCATATATTTT
CASSLSGSRDTIYF
>TRBD1|TRBV7-2|TRBJ1-2|-
TGTGCCAGCAGCCCCCGGGACAGGGGATGGGATGGCTACACCTTC
CASSPRDRGWDGYTF
>TRBD1|TRBV24-1|TRBJ1-1|once
TGTGCCACCAGTGAACAGGGGGGTTATGGGGAAGCTTTCTTT
CATSEQGGYGEAFF
>-|TRBV4-1|TRBJ1-5|few
TGCGCCAGCAGCCCATTACTTGGGGGGATTCAGCCCCAGCATTTT
CASSPLLGGIQPQHF
>TRBD2|TRBV7-2|TRBJ2-5|-
TGTGCCAGCAGCTCCCAGGGACTAGCGGGGGAGACCCAGTACTTC
CASSSQGLAGETQYF
>-|TRBV5-1|TRBJ1-3|few
TGCGCCAGCAGCTTGGGAGGGGGACATCCTGGAAACACCATATATTTT
CASSLGGGHPGNTIYF
>-|TRBV7-9|TRBJ1-2|few
TGTGCCAGCAGCTTAGTAAGAGCTAACTATGGCTACACCTTC
CASSLVRANYGYTF
>TRBD1|TRBV4-1|TRBJ2-7|-
TGCGCCAGCAGCCTAGAACAGGGGGCCTACGAGCAGTACTTC
CASSLEQGAYEQYF
>-|TRBV29-1|TRBJ1-2|-
TGCAGCGCCCCAGGGTACTATGGCTACACCTTC
CSAPGYYGYTF
>-|TRBV10-3|TRBJ1-1|-
TGTGCCATAACTTCCGGACAGCAGTACACTGAAGCTTTCTTT
CAITSGQQYTEAFF
>-|TRBV7-9|TRBJ1-4|-
TGTGCCAGCAGCTTACCTGAGGGCACGAGTGAAAAACTGTTTTTT
CASSLPEGTSEKLFF
>-|TRBV9|TRBJ2-1|-
TGTGCCAGCAGCGTAGGGGGAGGCTCCTACAATGAGCAGTTCTTC
CASSVGGGSYNEQFF
>-|TRBV3-1/TRBV3-2|TRBJ1-5|-
TGTGCCAGCAGCCAAGATGGCACAGGATATCAGCCCCAGCATTTT
CASSQDGTGYQPQHF
>TRBD1|TRBV7-9|TRBJ1-1|few
TGTGCCAGCAGCCGCCCGGAGGGGGCCTACACTGAAGCTTTCTTT
CASSRPEGAYTEAFF